These 2 T cell receptor beta chains share one sample of origin, sequenced in a study of CD8 T cells in ankylosing spondylitis (dated by TCRdb to 2015 to 2018). Their specific antigens are unknown. Libraries were constructed by 5' RACE. Sequencing was carried out with an Illumina HiSeq 2500. The raw public data were reprocessed by TCRdb itself: fastp quality trimming at Q25, MiXCR clonotype calling, in-frame beta chains only. For every CDR3 protein sequence, its rows merge into one entry that carries the most common genes and DNA. The sample table holds fewer than 250,000 distinct CDR3 sequences, of which about a sixth were seen once. Approximately 40% of the sample comes from the top ten. General study outcomes and caveats: A TCR beta motif of several highly homologous amino acid variants appeared characteristic of blood from ankylosing spondylitis patients.

Material: blood, either unsorted or a sorted T cell fraction (not recorded which). These receptors were obtained from a male donor with ankylosing spondylitis.

This clonotype was observed a handful of times. The chain is built from TRBV4-2 and TRBJ2-1; TRBD2 aligns across 9 bases. Trimming cost V 0 bases and J 5 bases; bases outside gene matches: 8. CDR3 length equals 17 residues. Germline-derived CDR1 and CDR2 are LGHNA and YNFKEQ. CDR3 nucleotides: TGTGCCAGCAGCCAAGATCCAGGGGCGGGGGGGGACAATGAGCAGTTCTTC. This sequence encodes CASSQDPGAGGDNEQFF.

This clonotype was seen repeatedly, ten times or more. The rearrangement joins TRBV12-3 or TRBV12-4 to TRBJ2-5; 8 bases align to TRBD1. The trim removed 4 bases at V and 2 bases at J, leaving 9 bases unmatched. This CDR3 is built from 16 residues. CDR3 in amino acids: CASSSLSGQGQETQYF. The CDR3, as DNA: TGTGCCAGCAGTTCGCTCTCTGGACAGGGACAAGAGACCCAGTACTTC.